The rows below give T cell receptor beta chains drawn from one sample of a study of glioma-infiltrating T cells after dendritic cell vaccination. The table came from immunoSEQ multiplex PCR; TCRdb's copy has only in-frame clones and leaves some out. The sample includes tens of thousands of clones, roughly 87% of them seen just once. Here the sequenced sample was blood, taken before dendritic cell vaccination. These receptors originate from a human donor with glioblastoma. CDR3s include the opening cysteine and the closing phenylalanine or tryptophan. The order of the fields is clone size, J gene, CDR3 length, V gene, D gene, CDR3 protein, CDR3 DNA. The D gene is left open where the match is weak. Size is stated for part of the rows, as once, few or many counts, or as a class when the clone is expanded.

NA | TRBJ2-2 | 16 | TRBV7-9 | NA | CASSLVGQANTGELFF | TGTGCCAGCAGCTTGGTGGGACAAGCGAACACCGGGGAGCTGTTTTTT
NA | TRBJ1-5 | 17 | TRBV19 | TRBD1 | CASSSGQANRGNQPQHF | TGTGCCAGTAGTAGCGGACAGGCCAACCGGGGAAATCAGCCCCAGCATTTT
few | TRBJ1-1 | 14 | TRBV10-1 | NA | CASSAGIKNTEAFF | TGCGCCAGCAGTGCAGGGATTAAGAACACTGAAGCTTTCTTT
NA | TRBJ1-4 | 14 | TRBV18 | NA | CASSPGAINEKLFF | TGTGCCAGCTCACCGGGGGCAATTAATGAAAAACTGTTTTTT
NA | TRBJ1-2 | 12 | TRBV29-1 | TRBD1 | CSVTTGDYGYTF | TGCAGCGTGACGACAGGGGACTATGGCTACACCTTC
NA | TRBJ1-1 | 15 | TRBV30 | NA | CAWSPGGHRNTEAFF | TGTGCCTGGAGTCCGGGCGGACACAGGAACACTGAAGCTTTCTTT
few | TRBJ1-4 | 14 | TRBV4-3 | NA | CASSQDRAGVKLFF | TGCGCCAGCAGCCAAGATCGGGCAGGGGTGAAACTGTTTTTT
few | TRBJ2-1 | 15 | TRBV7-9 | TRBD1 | CASSLGTGVNNEQFF | TGTGCCAGCAGCTTAGGGACAGGGGTCAACAATGAGCAGTTCTTC
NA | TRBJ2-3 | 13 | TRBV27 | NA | CASKSLALDTQYF | TGTGCCAGCAAGTCCCTAGCGTTGGATACGCAGTATTTT
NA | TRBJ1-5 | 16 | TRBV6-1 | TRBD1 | CASSASTGALGQPQHF | TGTGCCAGCAGTGCCTCGACAGGGGCCCTCGGTCAGCCCCAGCATTTT
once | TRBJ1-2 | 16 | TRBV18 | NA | CASSPLGPASHYGYTF | TGTGCCAGCTCACCCTTGGGCCCGGCCAGTCACTATGGCTACACCTTC
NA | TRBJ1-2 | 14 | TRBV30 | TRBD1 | CAWILQGRSGGYTF | TGTGCCTGGATACTACAGGGGCGTTCCGGTGGCTACACCTTC
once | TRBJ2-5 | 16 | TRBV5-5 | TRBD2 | CASSLALAGGQETQYF | TGTGCCAGCAGCTTGGCCCTAGCGGGGGGACAAGAGACCCAGTACTTC
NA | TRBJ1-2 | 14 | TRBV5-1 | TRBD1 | CASSSGTGDYGYTF | TGCGCCAGCAGTTCCGGGACAGGGGATTATGGCTACACCTTC
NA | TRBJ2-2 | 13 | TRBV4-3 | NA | CASSRELTGELFF | TGCGCCAGCAGCCGCGAGTTGACCGGGGAGCTGTTTTTT
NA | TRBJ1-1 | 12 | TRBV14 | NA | CASSQAWREAFF | TGTGCCAGCAGCCAAGCATGGAGGGAAGCTTTCTTT
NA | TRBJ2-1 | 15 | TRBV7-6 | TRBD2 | CASSPRRGNGNEQFF | TGTGCCAGCAGCCCTCGGCGGGGGAACGGCAATGAGCAGTTCTTC
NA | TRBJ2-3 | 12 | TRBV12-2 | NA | CASHSRTDTQYF | TGTGCAAGTCACTCCCGAACAGATACGCAGTATTTT